This TCR beta chain was documented in a study of T-cell memory formation after mild COVID-19. TCRdb redid the calling of the 5' RACE reads with MiXCR, one entry per CDR3 protein. Counted here are 150,000 to 200,000 distinct CDR3 sequences, roughly 11% occurring once; the ten biggest clones make up around 3.8%. Sequenced sample: PBMCs or a T cell subset sorted from them (not recorded which). This clonotype was sampled from a man between 18 and 35 years old who had mild COVID-19 (a few samples of this study predate the infection). Cell type and time point are not known.

CDR3 residues: CASSYSGSRTGLNEQFF. CDR3 DNA sequence: TGTGCCAGCAGTTACTCGGGCAGCCGGACAGGTCTTAATGAGCAGTTCTTC. The genes are TRBV6-2 or TRBV6-3 and TRBJ2-1, with 7 bases matching TRBD1. V lost 0 bases, J lost 7 bases, and 12 bases stayed unmatched. In germline, CDR1 is MNHEY, CDR2 SVGEGT. This CDR3 is 17 amino acids long.